A selection of T cell receptor beta chains follows, all from one sample in a study of T cell repertoires in cytomegalovirus infection. Their cognate antigens are unknown. In TCRdb, the reads were re-called with MiXCR into one record per CDR3 protein. Here the sample spans almost 90,000 distinct CDR3 sequences, about 29% being singletons. Sequencing used CD8+ T cells from cultured PBMCs, obtained from culture after CMV antigen stimulation. The receptors come from a human donor in good health (CMV status not recorded). Some clones in this sample may be carry-over from other donors' samples. Each CDR3 is given with its conserved first and last residue. A D gene is named only where the DNA matches it firmly. The size field is filled for only some rows; it gives once, few, many or a size class.

TRBV3-1,TRBJ2-1,TRBD1,NA,TGTGCCAGCACCCCCGGGACAGGGGATAATGAGCAGTTCTTC,CASTPGTGDNEQFF
TRBV18,TRBJ2-3,NA,NA,TGTGCCAGCTCACCATCCGGGGGAGATACGCAGTATTTT,CASSPSGGDTQYF
TRBV5-5,TRBJ1-1,NA,NA,TGTGCCAGCAGCCCATTCGCGGCAGTTGAAGCTTTCTTT,CASSPFAAVEAFF
TRBV6-1,TRBJ1-5,NA,many,TGTGCCAGCACCGGGGCGGGAAATCAGCCCCAGCATTTT,CASTGAGNQPQHF
TRBV27,TRBJ1-1,TRBD1,NA,TGTGCCAGCAGTTCGGGACCAGGGGGCACTGAAGCTTTCTTT,CASSSGPGGTEAFF
TRBV11-2,TRBJ1-6,NA,NA,TGTGCCAGCAGCTTAGCCGGGTCCTATAATTCACCCCTCCACTTT,CASSLAGSYNSPLHF
TRBV2,TRBJ2-3,NA,few,TGTGCCAGCAGTTACCGTCTTGGCACAGATACGCAGTATTTT,CASSYRLGTDTQYF
TRBV27,TRBJ2-6,NA,few,TGTGCCAGCAGTTCCCTGGACAGCTCTGGGGCCAACGTCCTGACTTTC,CASSSLDSSGANVLTF
TRBV5-4,TRBJ1-1,NA,NA,TGTGCCAGCAGCATGACAGATACTGAAGCTTTCTTT,CASSMTDTEAFF
TRBV5-8,TRBJ1-2,NA,few,TGTGCCAGCAGCCTGGATGGTTCGAGATTTTATGGCTACACCTTC,CASSLDGSRFYGYTF
TRBV14,TRBJ1-6,NA,NA,TGTGCCAGCAGCCAGACGACAGGCTTTAATTCACCCCTCCACTTT,CASSQTTGFNSPLHF
TRBV20-1,TRBJ2-1,NA,NA,TGCAGTGCTAGAGAGGCGTACAATGAGCAGTTCTTC,CSAREAYNEQFF
TRBV27,TRBJ2-3,NA,NA,TGTGCCAGCCGCCTCCCCGATACGCAGTATTTT,CASRLPDTQYF
TRBV18,TRBJ1-1,TRBD1,NA,TGTGCCAGCTCACTACTGGACAGGGGCCAAGTCGTCACTGAAGCTTTCTTT,CASSLLDRGQVVTEAFF
TRBV12-3/TRBV12-4,TRBJ1-4,TRBD1,many,TGTGCCAGCAGGGCCCCGGGACAGAATGAAAAACTGTTTTTT,CASRAPGQNEKLFF
TRBV7-9,TRBJ2-3,TRBD2,NA,TGTGCCAGCAGCTTAGGATTTAGCGGGGATACGCAGTATTTT,CASSLGFSGDTQYF
TRBV27,TRBJ2-1,TRBD1,NA,TGTGCCAGCAGTTTAACAGGGGGGTACAGGAATGAGCAGTTCTTC,CASSLTGGYRNEQFF
TRBV20-1,TRBJ2-3,NA,few,TGCAGTGCTAGCCGGGGTACAAGCACAGATACGCAGTATTTT,CSASRGTSTDTQYF
TRBV19,TRBJ1-1,NA,few,TGTGCCAGTACCCCCATGGACAGCTTCACTGAAGCTTTCTTT,CASTPMDSFTEAFF
TRBV6-1,TRBJ2-1,NA,many,TGTGCCAGCAGAGGGAACCCTAGGGAGCAGTTCTTC,CASRGNPREQFF
TRBV7-2,TRBJ1-4,TRBD1,many,TGTGCCAGCAGCAGAAGCGGGACAGCTGAAAAACTGTTTTTT,CASSRSGTAEKLFF
TRBV7-8,TRBJ2-7,NA,few,TGTGCCAGCAGCTTAAAGACTCACAGCTCCTACGAGCAGTACTTC,CASSLKTHSSYEQYF
TRBV20-1,TRBJ2-2,NA,NA,TGCAGTGCTCCTGACAGGATTGCCGGGGAGCTGTTTTTT,CSAPDRIAGELFF
TRBV7-6,TRBJ2-1,NA,few,TGTGCCAGCAGCCAGCCGTGGGATACTTACAATGAGCAGTTCTTC,CASSQPWDTYNEQFF
TRBV7-2,TRBJ2-1,NA,many,TGTGCCAGCAGCTTAAGGCCCCGAACCTACAATGAGCAGTTCTTC,CASSLRPRTYNEQFF
TRBV11-1,TRBJ2-1,NA,many,TGTGCCAGTGGGGAGTCCTACAATGAGCAGTTCTTC,CASGESYNEQFF
TRBV5-6,TRBJ2-7,TRBD1,few,TGTGCCAGCAGCAAGCCGGGACAGGGGGTCTACGAGCAGTACTTC,CASSKPGQGVYEQYF
TRBV27,TRBJ2-7,NA,NA,TGTGCCAGCAGTTTATCGGGGGGCCTCTACGAGCAGTACTTC,CASSLSGGLYEQYF
TRBV24-1,TRBJ2-1,TRBD2,few,TGTGCCACCAGCCCAACCCCACTAGCGGGGGGATCCAATGAGCAGTTCTTC,CATSPTPLAGGSNEQFF
TRBV7-8,TRBJ1-1,NA,many,TGTGCCAGCAGCTTAGGTGGACAGCCCTCAAACACTGAAGCTTTCTTT,CASSLGGQPSNTEAFF
TRBV4-1,TRBJ1-5,NA,NA,TGCGCCAGCAGCCAAGAAGGGGACGGCAATCAGCCCCAGCATTTT,CASSQEGDGNQPQHF
TRBV10-3,TRBJ2-6,TRBD2,NA,TGTGCCATCAGTGAACCGGGACTAGCGGGGGGGCCCTCTGGGGCCAACGTCCTGACTTTC,CAISEPGLAGGPSGANVLTF
TRBV19,TRBJ2-7,NA,many,TGTGCCAGTAGTAGGCAGGGTGACTACGAGCAGTACTTC,CASSRQGDYEQYF
TRBV20-1,TRBJ2-1,NA,NA,TGCAGTGCTAGAGTTGGCTTTTACAATGAGCAGTTCTTC,CSARVGFYNEQFF
TRBV7-8,TRBJ1-5,NA,many,TGTGCCAGCAGCTTAGATTCAGGGCTGATTCAGCCCCAGCATTTT,CASSLDSGLIQPQHF
TRBV6-1,TRBJ2-7,NA,many,TGTGCCAGCAGGGAGGGGGCTTCCTACGAGCAGTACTTC,CASREGASYEQYF
TRBV6-1,TRBJ2-7,TRBD1,NA,TGTGCCAGCAGTGATGGACAGGGGACGTCCTACGAGCAGTACTTC,CASSDGQGTSYEQYF
TRBV28,TRBJ2-3,NA,few,TGTGCCAGCAGTTTTCTGGCAGAAACCACAGATACGCAGTATTTT,CASSFLAETTDTQYF
TRBV7-8,TRBJ1-6,NA,NA,TGTGCCAGCAGCTTACAGGGGTCGAAGATTTCACCCCTCCACTTT,CASSLQGSKISPLHF
TRBV27,TRBJ2-3,NA,NA,TGTGCCAGCAGTTTTGGGATGGTTACCACAGATACGCAGTATTTT,CASSFGMVTTDTQYF
TRBV5-6,TRBJ1-1,TRBD1,many,TGTGCCAGCAGCCATGGGACAGGGATGAACACTGAAGCTTTCTTT,CASSHGTGMNTEAFF
TRBV6-5,TRBJ2-2,NA,NA,TGTGCCAGCAGTTATTCCGAGTTTGGCGGGGAGCTGTTTTTT,CASSYSEFGGELFF
TRBV7-8,TRBJ2-1,TRBD1,few,TGTGCCAGCAGCCTAACAGGGGGCATATACAATGAGCAGTTCTTC,CASSLTGGIYNEQFF